The clone carrying this T cell receptor (beta chain) showed up just a few times. Its antigen is as yet unknown. The method was immunoSEQ multiplex PCR; TCRdb's version includes in-frame clones alone and lacks a portion of them. This table holds 90,000 to 140,000 clones, roughly 91% found once. The entry originates in a study of siplizumab effects on memory and regulatory T cells. Study-wide results and limits: The study found that siplizumab significantly reduced alloreactive sequences traceable to unstimulated CD4+ memory cells. Memory cells seemed less diverse than naive T cells, which also seemed major contributors to the alloresponse. Where siplizumab was present, mappable alloreactive CD4+ clones averaged about 65% Treg-derived, compared with around 27% in controls.

Trimming cost V 5 bases and J 0 bases, with 10 bases left between them. Germline CDR1 LNHDA, CDR2 SQIVND (reference sequence). The CDR3 has 15 amino acids. The specimen sequenced was CD4+ T cells sorted from blood. This clonotype was sampled from a human donor in good health. This chain uses TRBV19 with TRBJ2-2; D uncertain. CDR3 coding DNA: TGTGCCAGTAGTGACGGACGGGCGAACACCGGGGAGCTGTTTTTT. Protein sequence: CASSDGRANTGELFF. Variable domain in full (rest from reference TRBV19 and TRBJ2-2): DGGITQSPKYLFRKEGQNVTLSCEQNLNHDAMYWYRQDPGQGLRLIYYSQIVNDFQKGDIAEGYSVSREKKESFPLTVTSAQKNPTAFYLCASSDGRANTGELFFGEGSRLTVL.